These T cell receptor beta chains were read from a single sample in a study of blood T cell repertoires in COVID-19. This table comes from immunoSEQ multiplex PCR, and its TCRdb copy is limited to in-frame clones, with some not included. The profile shows fewer than 450,000 clones, less than 90% of them singletons. The sample consisted of PBMCs or T cells enriched from blood (not recorded which). These receptor sequences come from a woman in her 30s who had recovered from COVID-19. CDR3s include the opening cysteine and the closing phenylalanine or tryptophan. Fields, in order: V gene, clone size, D gene, J gene, CDR3 protein, CDR3 DNA. D genes are given only for firm matches. Only some rows state a clone size, as once, few, many or a class for expanded clones.

V: TRBV13
size: once
D: -
J: TRBJ2-7
CDR3: CASSPSRGARNEQYF
DNA: TGTGCCAGCAGCCCCTCTCGGGGGGCGCGGAACGAGCAGTACTTC

V: TRBV4-1
size: -
D: -
J: TRBJ2-5
CDR3: CASSQDPDPGWSQYF
DNA: TGCGCCAGCAGCCAAGACCCCGACCCAGGGTGGTCCCAGTACTTC

V: TRBV28
size: -
D: TRBD2
J: TRBJ2-7
CDR3: CASSTPGGAPYEQYF
DNA: TGTGCCAGCAGCACCCCGGGGGGGGCCCCCTACGAGCAGTACTTC

V: TRBV5-5
size: -
D: -
J: TRBJ1-4
CDR3: CASSFWGADEKLFF
DNA: TGTGCCAGCAGCTTCTGGGGCGCGGATGAAAAACTGTTTTTT

V: TRBV30
size: once
D: TRBD2
J: TRBJ2-2
CDR3: CAWNRGEITGELFF
DNA: TGTGCCTGGAACCGGGGGGAGATCACCGGGGAGCTGTTTTTT

V: TRBV3-1/TRBV3-2
size: -
D: TRBD2
J: TRBJ2-1
CDR3: CASSQGRLAGDNEQFF
DNA: TGTGCCAGCAGCCAAGGCCGGCTAGCGGGGGACAATGAGCAGTTCTTC

V: TRBV3-1/TRBV3-2
size: -
D: -
J: TRBJ2-5
CDR3: CASSQQIQETQYF
DNA: TGTGCCAGCAGCCAACAGATCCAAGAGACCCAGTACTTC

V: TRBV13
size: -
D: -
J: TRBJ2-7
CDR3: CASSQLQGPGEQYF
DNA: TGTGCCAGCAGCCAACTACAGGGCCCGGGCGAGCAGTACTTC

V: TRBV5-6
size: -
D: TRBD1
J: TRBJ2-5
CDR3: CASRAGTGLQETQYF
DNA: TGTGCCAGCAGGGCCGGGACAGGGCTTCAAGAGACCCAGTACTTC

V: TRBV12-3/TRBV12-4
size: -
D: TRBD1
J: TRBJ1-2
CDR3: CASTPGQNYGYTF
DNA: TGTGCCAGCACCCCGGGACAGAACTATGGCTACACCTTC

V: TRBV12-2
size: -
D: -
J: TRBJ2-2
CDR3: CASRLVDNTGELFF
DNA: TGTGCAAGTCGCTTAGTTGACAATACCGGGGAGCTGTTTTTT

V: TRBV11-3
size: -
D: TRBD1
J: TRBJ2-1
CDR3: CASSLGQGQRNEQFF
DNA: TGTGCCAGCAGCTTAGGACAGGGACAGCGCAATGAGCAGTTCTTC

V: TRBV9
size: -
D: TRBD1
J: TRBJ2-5
CDR3: CASSDRTGGAETQYF
DNA: TGTGCCAGCAGCGACCGGACAGGGGGCGCGGAGACCCAGTACTTC

V: TRBV5-1
size: -
D: -
J: TRBJ2-7
CDR3: CASSLTGTLYEQYF
DNA: TGCGCCAGCAGCTTAACCGGGACACTCTACGAGCAGTACTTC

V: TRBV18
size: -
D: -
J: TRBJ1-2
CDR3: CASSPPHGDGYTF
DNA: TGTGCCAGCTCACCACCGCATGGAGATGGCTACACCTTC

V: TRBV9
size: -
D: -
J: TRBJ2-7
CDR3: CASSPQRSQSLYEQYF
DNA: TGTGCCAGCAGCCCCCAGAGGTCTCAGAGCCTCTACGAGCAGTACTTC

V: TRBV6-4
size: few
D: -
J: TRBJ2-1
CDR3: CASSDSWLDSSYNEQFF
DNA: TGTGCCAGCAGTGACTCTTGGCTAGATAGCTCCTACAATGAGCAGTTCTTC

V: TRBV7-2
size: -
D: TRBD2
J: TRBJ2-7
CDR3: CASSSTGLAAYEQYF
DNA: TGTGCCAGCAGCTCGACGGGACTAGCGGCCTACGAGCAGTACTTC

V: TRBV6-6
size: -
D: -
J: TRBJ1-5
CDR3: CASSRGQSHQPQHF
DNA: TGTGCCAGCAGCCGCGGACAGTCACATCAGCCCCAGCATTTT

V: TRBV7-9
size: -
D: TRBD1
J: TRBJ1-2
CDR3: CASSLGDRGDGYTF
DNA: TGTGCCAGCAGCTTAGGTGACAGGGGAGATGGCTACACCTTC

V: TRBV19
size: -
D: -
J: TRBJ1-2
CDR3: CASIPPGSDSNYGYTF
DNA: TGTGCCAGTATCCCCCCAGGTTCGGATTCCAACTATGGCTACACCTTC

V: TRBV28
size: -
D: TRBD2
J: TRBJ2-7
CDR3: CASSLITGGQIYEQYF
DNA: TGTGCCAGCAGTTTAATTACGGGGGGGCAGATCTACGAGCAGTACTTC

V: TRBV5-1
size: once
D: TRBD1
J: TRBJ1-3
CDR3: CASSPTGVGNTIYF
DNA: TGCGCCAGCTCTCCCACAGGGGTAGGAAACACCATATATTTT

V: TRBV11-2
size: few
D: -
J: TRBJ1-6
CDR3: CASSLGGGRINSPLHF
DNA: TGTGCCAGCAGCTTAGGGGGGGGACGGATAAATTCACCCCTCCACTTT

V: TRBV12-5
size: -
D: -
J: TRBJ2-3
CDR3: CASGLRGGADTQYF
DNA: TGTGCTAGTGGTTTGCGGGGTGGCGCAGATACGCAGTATTTT

V: TRBV19
size: -
D: -
J: TRBJ1-5
CDR3: CASSWQGRLQPQHF
DNA: TGTGCCAGTTCCTGGCAGGGGCGATTGCAGCCCCAGCATTTT

V: TRBV18
size: -
D: -
J: TRBJ2-2
CDR3: CASSLDGQNTGELFF
DNA: TGTGCCAGCTCCCTAGACGGACAAAACACCGGGGAGCTGTTTTTT

V: TRBV6-5
size: -
D: -
J: TRBJ1-1
CDR3: CASSYPSTGNTEAFF
DNA: TGTGCCAGCAGTTACCCATCGACAGGGAACACTGAAGCTTTCTTT

V: TRBV19
size: once
D: -
J: TRBJ2-7
CDR3: CASSKGKTEYEQYF
DNA: TGTGCCAGTAGTAAGGGAAAGACAGAATACGAGCAGTACTTC

V: TRBV28
size: -
D: TRBD1
J: TRBJ1-3
CDR3: CASSKTGGGNTIYF
DNA: TGTGCCAGCAGTAAGACAGGGGGCGGAAACACCATATATTTT

V: TRBV30
size: -
D: TRBD1
J: TRBJ1-5
CDR3: CAWNRQGYSNQPQHF
DNA: TGTGCCTGGAACCGACAGGGTTATAGCAATCAGCCCCAGCATTTT

V: TRBV28
size: -
D: TRBD1
J: TRBJ2-2
CDR3: CASSLFGDRDNTGELFF
DNA: TGTGCCAGCAGTTTATTTGGGGACAGGGACAACACCGGGGAGCTGTTTTTT

V: TRBV5-4
size: -
D: -
J: TRBJ2-4
CDR3: CASSLEGTFDIQYF
DNA: TGTGCCAGCAGCTTGGAGGGGACATTCGACATTCAGTACTTC

V: TRBV7-2
size: -
D: -
J: TRBJ1-2
CDR3: CASSAQSYGYTF
DNA: TGTGCCAGCAGCGCACAGTCCTATGGCTACACCTTC

V: TRBV19
size: -
D: -
J: TRBJ1-6
CDR3: CASSISREGAPLHF
DNA: TGTGCCAGTAGTATTTCGAGGGAGGGTGCACCCCTCCACTTT

V: TRBV5-8
size: few
D: TRBD1
J: TRBJ2-7
CDR3: CASERTGRTYEQYF
DNA: TGTGCCAGCGAAAGGACAGGAAGGACCTACGAGCAGTACTTC

V: TRBV15
size: -
D: -
J: TRBJ2-5
CDR3: CATSRDRGDQETQYF
DNA: TGTGCCACCAGCAGAGATCGCGGTGACCAAGAGACCCAGTACTTC

V: TRBV5-5
size: -
D: TRBD2
J: TRBJ2-5
CDR3: CASSLELAGGRGKTQYF
DNA: TGTGCCAGCAGCTTGGAACTAGCGGGGGGCCGGGGGAAGACCCAGTACTTC

V: TRBV6-5
size: once
D: -
J: TRBJ2-1
CDR3: CASSYPKPRGYNEQFF
DNA: TGTGCCAGCAGTTACCCCAAACCCCGCGGCTACAATGAGCAGTTCTTC

V: TRBV28
size: -
D: TRBD1
J: TRBJ2-7
CDR3: CASSRQGAYEQYF
DNA: TGTGCCAGCAGTCGACAGGGGGCCTACGAGCAGTACTTC

V: TRBV7-2
size: -
D: -
J: TRBJ1-2
CDR3: CASSLATGTYYGYTF
DNA: TGTGCCAGCAGCTTAGCCACAGGGACCTACTATGGCTACACCTTC

V: TRBV4-1
size: -
D: TRBD2
J: TRBJ2-1
CDR3: CASSQESASGGAEQFF
DNA: TGCGCCAGCAGCCAAGAGTCCGCTAGCGGGGGGGCCGAGCAGTTCTTC

V: TRBV16
size: -
D: -
J: TRBJ1-2
CDR3: CASSPGVYGYTF
DNA: TGTGCCAGCAGCCCGGGGGTCTATGGCTACACCTTC

V: TRBV10-3
size: -
D: TRBD1
J: TRBJ1-1
CDR3: CAISADRGLNTEAFF
DNA: TGTGCCATCAGTGCGGACAGGGGTTTGAACACTGAAGCTTTCTTT

V: TRBV12-3/TRBV12-4
size: few
D: -
J: TRBJ1-3
CDR3: CASSFSRGDTIYF
DNA: TGTGCCAGCAGTTTCTCTCGGGGGGACACCATATATTTT

V: TRBV10-3
size: -
D: -
J: TRBJ1-2
CDR3: CAISEDRRSDGYTF
DNA: TGTGCCATCAGTGAGGACAGGAGGTCGGATGGCTACACCTTC

V: TRBV28
size: -
D: -
J: TRBJ2-5
CDR3: CASSLGGGSSQETQYF
DNA: TGTGCCAGCAGTTTAGGGGGCGGCTCAAGTCAAGAGACCCAGTACTTC

V: TRBV27
size: once
D: -
J: TRBJ2-1
CDR3: CASSESGPRGTEQFF
DNA: TGTGCCAGCAGTGAGTCGGGACCCAGGGGTACTGAGCAGTTCTTC

V: TRBV30
size: -
D: TRBD1
J: TRBJ1-5
CDR3: CAWRGQGYQPQHF
DNA: TGTGCCTGGAGGGGACAGGGCTATCAGCCCCAGCATTTT

V: TRBV15
size: -
D: TRBD1
J: TRBJ1-1
CDR3: CATSRVPQGVGAFF
DNA: TGTGCCACCAGCAGAGTCCCCCAGGGGGTTGGGGCTTTCTTT

V: TRBV30
size: once
D: -
J: TRBJ1-1
CDR3: CAWNNRRGGGPEAFF
DNA: TGTGCCTGGAACAACAGGCGGGGGGGAGGCCCTGAAGCTTTCTTT

V: TRBV6-2/TRBV6-3
size: -
D: TRBD1
J: TRBJ1-5
CDR3: CASSYDRGRGNQPQHF
DNA: TGTGCCAGCAGTTATGACAGGGGGCGCGGCAATCAGCCCCAGCATTTT

V: TRBV5-4
size: -
D: TRBD1
J: TRBJ2-1
CDR3: CASSQSPGQGDYEQFF
DNA: TGTGCCAGCAGCCAAAGCCCGGGACAGGGGGACTATGAGCAGTTCTTC

V: TRBV2
size: -
D: TRBD1
J: TRBJ2-2
CDR3: CASRRTGGWSAGELFF
DNA: TGTGCCAGCAGGCGGACAGGGGGCTGGTCGGCCGGGGAGCTGTTTTTT